The clone carrying this T cell receptor (beta chain) was recorded many times. The V and J ends lost 0 bases and 4 bases respectively, with 8 bases between them. CDR1 and CDR2 from the germline V gene are SGHRS and YFSETQ. CDR3 size: 13 residues. 5'RACE template switching generated TCR cDNA, adding a universal primer site and UMIs. TCRdb reprocessed the 5' RACE reads with MiXCR, giving one entry per CDR3 protein. The profile covers 10,000 or so distinct CDR3 sequences, with under 6.5% appearing a single time and approximately 1% taken by the ten largest. This sample is part of a study of T cells after yellow fever vaccination. Findings and caveats of the study: Post-booster repertoires again held most primary-vaccination clones (roughly 95% CD4, roughly 89% CD8).

The receptor comes from a man aged 30 to 45 who received the YFV17D yellow fever vaccine. The material was PBMCs, either bulk or a sorted T-cell subset (CD4+, CD8+, memory, or dextramer-sorted; not recorded which), obtained on the day of the yellow fever booster vaccination. The chain has TRBV5-1 and TRBJ2-7, with D perhaps matching TRBD1 (6 bases). This CDR3 reads CASSLVQGYEQYF. The DNA of the CDR3 is TGCGCCAGCAGCTTGGTACAGGGTTACGAGCAGTACTTC.